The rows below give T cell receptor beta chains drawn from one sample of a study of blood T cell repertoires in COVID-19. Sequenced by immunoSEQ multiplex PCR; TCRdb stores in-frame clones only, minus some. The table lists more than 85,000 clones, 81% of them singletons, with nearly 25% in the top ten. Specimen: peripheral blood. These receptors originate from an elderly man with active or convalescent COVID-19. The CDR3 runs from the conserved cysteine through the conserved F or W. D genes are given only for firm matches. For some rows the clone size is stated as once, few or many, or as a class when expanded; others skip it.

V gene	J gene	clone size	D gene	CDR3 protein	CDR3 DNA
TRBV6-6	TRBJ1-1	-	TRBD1	CASIGTGNTEAFF	TGTGCCAGCATTGGGACAGGGAACACTGAAGCTTTCTTT
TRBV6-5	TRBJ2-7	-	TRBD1	CASSYGRDRVSYEQYF	TGTGCCAGCAGTTACGGTCGGGACAGGGTGTCCTACGAGCAGTACTTC
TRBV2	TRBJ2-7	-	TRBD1	CASSETRRTGKSYEQYF	TGTGCCAGCAGTGAAACCAGGCGGACAGGGAAATCCTACGAGCAGTACTTC
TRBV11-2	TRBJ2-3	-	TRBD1	CASSFAGQGTTDTQYF	TGTGCCAGCAGCTTTGCCGGACAGGGAACGACAGATACGCAGTATTTT
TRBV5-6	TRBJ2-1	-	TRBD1	CASSPGTGNFLYNEQFF	TGTGCCAGCAGCCCCGGGACAGGGAACTTCTTGTACAATGAGCAGTTCTTC
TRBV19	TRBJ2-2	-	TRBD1	CASSMDGTATGELFF	TGTGCCAGTAGTATGGACGGGACAGCAACCGGGGAGCTGTTTTTT
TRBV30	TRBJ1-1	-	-	CAWRFRMNTEAFF	TGTGCCTGGAGATTCAGAATGAACACTGAAGCTTTCTTT
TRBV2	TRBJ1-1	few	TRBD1	CASYMGQGNTEAFF	TGTGCCAGTTATATGGGACAGGGGAACACTGAAGCTTTCTTT
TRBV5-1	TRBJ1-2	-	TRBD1	CASSFSGQAGYGYTF	TGCGCCAGCAGCTTCTCCGGACAGGCCGGCTATGGCTACACCTTC
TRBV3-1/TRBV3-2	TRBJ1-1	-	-	CASSQDPRGWTEAFF	TGTGCCAGCAGCCAAGATCCCAGGGGTTGGACTGAAGCTTTCTTT
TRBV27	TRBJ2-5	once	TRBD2	CASSSTGLYQETQYF	TGTGCCAGCAGTTCAACGGGACTATACCAAGAGACCCAGTACTTC
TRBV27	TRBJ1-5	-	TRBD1	CASGTGQVNQPQHF	TGTGCCAGCGGAACGGGACAGGTGAATCAGCCCCAGCATTTT